A single sample is the source of the 5 T cell receptor beta chains below, sequenced in a study of T cell responses to AZD1222 COVID-19 vaccine. Clones were read by immunoSEQ multiplex PCR, and TCRdb kept only the in-frame ones, dropping some. The sample contains approximately 110,000 clones, about 88% of which appear only once. This material consisted of peripheral blood, taken on day 0 of AZD1222 vaccination. These receptors were obtained from an adult in good health.

The chain recombines TRBV7-2 with TRBJ2-7; D unresolved. The length of the CDR3 is 16 residues. Trimming cost V 4 bases and J 6 bases, with 22 bases left between them. The germline V gene encodes CDR1 SGHTA and CDR2 FQGNSA. The CDR3 here is CASSSEFLGRRSEQYF. Here the CDR3 DNA reads TGTGCCAGCAGCTCGGAGTTTCTAGGTCGTCGTTCCGAGCAGTACTTC.

J is TRBJ1-2 and V is TRBV6-5; the match to TRBD1 covers 8 bases. The length of the CDR3 is 15 residues. Germline CDR1 reads MNHEY; CDR2 reads SVGAGI. The V gene end was trimmed by 0 bases and the J gene end by 8 bases; junction bases not matched to a gene: 8. The CDR3 sequence is CASSYSGWTGKGYTF. CDR3 bases: TGTGCCAGCAGTTACTCAGGATGGACAGGGAAAGGCTACACCTTC.

The rearrangement joins TRBV23-1 to TRBJ2-1, with TRBD2 identical over 12 bases. TRBV23-1 qualifies as an ORF whose function is uncertain. This CDR3 is 15 amino acids long. V trimming: 3 bases; J trimming: 5 bases; junction bases outside the gene matches: 2. In nucleotides, the CDR3 is TGCGCCAGCAGTCAGAGACTAGCGGGGGACAATGAGCAGTTCTTC. Its protein is CASSQRLAGDNEQFF.

The chain recombines TRBV10-3 with TRBJ1-5; D unresolved. This CDR3 is 13 amino acids long. Between the trimmed V and J ends, which lost 4 bases and 6 bases, there was a span of 10 bases. Germline CDR1 reads ENHRY; CDR2 reads SYGVKD. The CDR3, as DNA: TGTGCCATCAGTGCCTCGCAAGGTCAGCCCCAGCATTTT. Translating gives CAISASQGQPQHF.

The rearrangement uses TRBV7-6 and TRBJ1-1; 7 nucleotides align to TRBD1. The junction had 5 bases not matched to a gene; V was cut back by 1 base and J by 0 bases. Per the germline V gene, CDR1 is SGHVS and CDR2 is FNYEAQ. The CDR3 loop spans 16 amino acids. The CDR3 bases are TGTGCCAGCAGCTTAGGGGACAGCTCCCTGAACACTGAAGCTTTCTTT. Translated, it gives CASSLGDSSLNTEAFF.